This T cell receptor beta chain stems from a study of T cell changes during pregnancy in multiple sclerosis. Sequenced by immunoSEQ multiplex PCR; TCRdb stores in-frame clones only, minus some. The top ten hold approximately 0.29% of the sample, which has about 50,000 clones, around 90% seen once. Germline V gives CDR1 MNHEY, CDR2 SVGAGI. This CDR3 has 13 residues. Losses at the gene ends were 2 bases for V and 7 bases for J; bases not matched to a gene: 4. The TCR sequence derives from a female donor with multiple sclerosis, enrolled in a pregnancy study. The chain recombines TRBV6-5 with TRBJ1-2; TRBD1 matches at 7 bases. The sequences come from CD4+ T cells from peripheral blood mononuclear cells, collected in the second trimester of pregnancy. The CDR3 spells CASSYPQGIGYTF. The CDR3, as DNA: TGTGCCAGCAGTTACCCACAGGGGATTGGCTACACCTTC.